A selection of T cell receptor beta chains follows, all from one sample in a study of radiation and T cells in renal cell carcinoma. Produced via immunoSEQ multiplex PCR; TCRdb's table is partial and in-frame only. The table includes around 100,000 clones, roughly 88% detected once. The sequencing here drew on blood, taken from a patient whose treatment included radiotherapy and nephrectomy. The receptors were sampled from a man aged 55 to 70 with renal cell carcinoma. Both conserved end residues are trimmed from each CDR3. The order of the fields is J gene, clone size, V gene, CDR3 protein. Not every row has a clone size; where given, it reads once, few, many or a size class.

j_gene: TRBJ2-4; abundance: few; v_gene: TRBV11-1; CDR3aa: ASSLGAGGAKNIQY
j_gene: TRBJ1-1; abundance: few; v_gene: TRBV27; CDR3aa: ASSRGQTVATEAF
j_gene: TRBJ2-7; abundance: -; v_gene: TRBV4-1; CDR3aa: ASSPGTGGYEQY
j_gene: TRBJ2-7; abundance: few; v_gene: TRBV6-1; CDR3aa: ASSTLGGRSYEQY
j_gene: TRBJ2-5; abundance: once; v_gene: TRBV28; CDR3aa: ASSLSDGKETQY
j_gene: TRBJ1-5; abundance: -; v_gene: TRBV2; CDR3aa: ASSVRVLGSGNQPQH
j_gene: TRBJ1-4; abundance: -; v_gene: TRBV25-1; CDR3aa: ASSEYGSTGGVEKLF
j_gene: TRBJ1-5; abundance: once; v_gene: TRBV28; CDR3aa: ASTPDRRPQH
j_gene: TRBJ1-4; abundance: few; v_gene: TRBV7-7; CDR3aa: ASSPGGTNEKLF
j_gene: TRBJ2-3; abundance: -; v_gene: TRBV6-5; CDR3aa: ASKFGGQGTQY
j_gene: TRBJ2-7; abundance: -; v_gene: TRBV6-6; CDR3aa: ASIRDSRGFYEQY
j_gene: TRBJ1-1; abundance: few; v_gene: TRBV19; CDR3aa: ASKDLSATEAF
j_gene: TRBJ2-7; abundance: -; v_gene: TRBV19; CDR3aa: ASSVIAASYEQY
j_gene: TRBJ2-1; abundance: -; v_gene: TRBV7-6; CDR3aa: ASSHNEQF
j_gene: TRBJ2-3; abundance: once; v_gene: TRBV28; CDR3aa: ASSFQGFHNTDTQY
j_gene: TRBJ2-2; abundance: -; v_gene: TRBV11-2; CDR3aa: ASSYTSPNTGELF
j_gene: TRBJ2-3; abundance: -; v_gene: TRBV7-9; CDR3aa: ASSSTSGITDTQY
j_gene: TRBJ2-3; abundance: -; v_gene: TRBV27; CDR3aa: ASSWAGSSDTQY
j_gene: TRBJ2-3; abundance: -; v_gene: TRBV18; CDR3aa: ASSPWDRGRANTQY
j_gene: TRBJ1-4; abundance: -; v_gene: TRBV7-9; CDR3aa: ASKGTGESEKLF
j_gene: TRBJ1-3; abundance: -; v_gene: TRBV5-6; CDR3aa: ASSRMTRGNTIY
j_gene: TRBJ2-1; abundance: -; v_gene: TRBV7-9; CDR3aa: ASSFPTSANEQF
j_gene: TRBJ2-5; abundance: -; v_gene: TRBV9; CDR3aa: ASSAQEQGQETQY
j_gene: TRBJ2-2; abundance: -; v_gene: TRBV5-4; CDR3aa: ASSRGGLGGELF
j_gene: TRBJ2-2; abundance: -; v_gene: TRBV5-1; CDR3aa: ASSLAGGNTGELF
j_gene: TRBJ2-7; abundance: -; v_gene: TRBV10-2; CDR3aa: ASSEPGLPLTHEQY
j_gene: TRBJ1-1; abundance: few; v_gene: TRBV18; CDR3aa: ASSPSMNTEAF
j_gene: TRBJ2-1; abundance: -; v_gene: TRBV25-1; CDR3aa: ASRGSGAYNEQF
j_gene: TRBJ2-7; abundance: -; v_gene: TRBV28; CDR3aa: ASSLVLGGSYEQY
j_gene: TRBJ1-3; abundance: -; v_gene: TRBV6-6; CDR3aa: ASSSFPVGNTIY
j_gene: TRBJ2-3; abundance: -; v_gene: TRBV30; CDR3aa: ACDGLAGGTDTQY
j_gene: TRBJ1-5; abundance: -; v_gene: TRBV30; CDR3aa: AWSPGVQPQH
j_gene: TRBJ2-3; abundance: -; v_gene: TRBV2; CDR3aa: ASSASGPPDTQY
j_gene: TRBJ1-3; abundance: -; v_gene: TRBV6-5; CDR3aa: ASSYSGQGNTIY
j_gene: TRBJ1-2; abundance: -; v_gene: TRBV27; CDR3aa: ASRDQGNYGYT
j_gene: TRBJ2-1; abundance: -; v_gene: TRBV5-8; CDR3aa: ASSFGQPYNEQF